This TCR beta chain was obtained from a study of OX40 agonist ivuxolimab in advanced cancers. Looked up from germline, CDR1 is WSHSY and CDR2 is SAAADI. The junction had 7 bases not matched to a gene; V was cut back by 5 bases and J by 2 bases. The CDR3 spans 15 residues. The table came from immunoSEQ multiplex PCR; TCRdb's copy has only in-frame clones and leaves some out. The data show some 81,000 clones, roughly 87% seen once. Overall study findings and caveats: Among the least clonally expanded were partial responders at 0.1-3.0 mg/kg.

As regards this clone: No antigen is known for it.

The input for sequencing was CD4+ or CD8+ T cells sorted from blood, taken in a trial of the OX40 agonist ivuxolimab. The V and J genes are TRBV10-2 and TRBJ2-7; 9 nucleotides match TRBD1. The origin of this receptor is an adult with an advanced solid tumor such as melanoma, head and neck, liver or kidney cancer. The CDR3 sequence: CASSPLDRGPYEQYF. In DNA form, the CDR3 reads TGCGCCAGCAGTCCTCTGGACAGGGGTCCCTACGAGCAGTACTTC.